These 27 T cell receptor beta chains share one sample of origin, sequenced in a study of response to subunit inactivated influenza vaccine. TCRdb reanalysed the RT-PCR reads using MiXCR and keeps one entry per CDR3 protein. In the table there are about 540,000 distinct CDR3 sequences, approximately 20% of which are singletons. These sequences were also reported in another study, on T cells expressing NK-cell markers. From that second work: The authors made TCR beta cDNA libraries by 5'RACE template switching. This switching added a universal primer site and UMIs.

Here the sequenced sample was CD4+ T cells sorted from PBMCs, taken approximately 13 days after vaccination. These receptors were obtained from a man aged 45 to 65 who received an inactivated influenza vaccine.

This clonotype was counted only a few times. The rearrangement links TRBV4-2 to TRBJ2-2, with D possibly being TRBD2 (6 bases). The CDR3 contains 18 residues. CDR1 LGHNA and CDR2 YNFKEQ come from the germline V gene. Trimming left V 1 base short and J 4 bases short, with 19 bases between. CDR3 loop: CASSQVQSVRGTTGELFF. The CDR3 DNA sequence: TGTGCCAGCAGCCAAGTACAGTCGGTTCGGGGGACCACCGGGGAGCTGTTTTTT.

The chain combines TRBV7-2 with TRBJ2-1; D remains unclear. With 7 bases removed from V and 0 bases from J, the gap between germline ends came to 13 bases. The CDR3 covers 15 residues. Germline V lookup: CDR1 SGHTA, CDR2 FQGNSA. The CDR3 is CASTYKQSSYNEQFF. CDR3 nucleotides: TGTGCCAGCACATACAAACAGAGCTCCTACAATGAGCAGTTCTTC.

This rearrangement joins TRBV12-3 or TRBV12-4 to TRBJ2-2; possibly TRBD1 or TRBD2 for D (5 bases each). Trimming took off 5 bases at V and 4 bases at J, with 17 bases between the two ends. This CDR3 spans 16 amino acids. CDR3: CASSRPGTHITGELFF. Written as DNA, the CDR3 is TGTGCCAGCAGTCGCCCTGGGACCCACATCACCGGGGAGCTGTTTTTT.

The chain is built from TRBV7-9 and TRBJ2-2, with D possibly being TRBD2 (5 bases). The V end was cut by 7 bases, the J end by 4 bases, with 13 bases between. Germline loops: CDR1 SEHNR, CDR2 FQNEAQ (reference sequence). CDR3 length: 14 amino acids. CDR3 residues: CASKTGGSTGELFF. CDR3 DNA: TGTGCCAGCAAGACCGGAGGTTCCACCGGGGAGCTGTTTTTT.

The chain has TRBV7-2 and TRBJ2-1; D may be TRBD1 (5 bases). CDR1 SGHTA and CDR2 FQGNSA come from the germline V gene. The germline V and J ends were trimmed by 2 bases and 3 bases, with 14 bases remaining between them. The CDR3 runs 16 residues. Here the CDR3 reads CASSLKLGQVYNEQFF. CDR3 bases: TGTGCCAGCAGCTTAAAGCTAGGACAAGTCTACAATGAGCAGTTCTTC.

This clonotype has ten or more counts. The chain employs TRBV12-3 or TRBV12-4 and TRBJ2-5, with D tentatively TRBD1 or TRBD2 (7 bases each). The V end lost 7 bases, the J end lost 4 bases, and 19 bases lay between the germline ends. The CDR3 sequence is 15 residues long. In nucleotides, the CDR3 is TGTGCCAGCACCTTGAGCGGGACAGCAGCAGAGACCCAGTACTTC. Protein: CASTLSGTAAETQYF.

This chain's CDR3 is CASSFPGQETQYF. CDR3 DNA sequence: TGTGCCAGCAGTTTCCCTGGGCAAGAGACCCAGTACTTC. The chain is built from TRBV12-3 or TRBV12-4 and TRBJ2-5; D is unclear. V lost 3 bases and J lost 2, with 7 bases in between. This CDR3 is built from 13 residues.

This clonotype was seen a few times. V is TRBV20-1 and J is TRBJ2-3, with D possibly matching TRBD2 (6 bases). The CDR3 has 13 residues. The V end lost 3 bases, the J end lost 2 bases, and 9 bases lay between the germline ends. Germline V gene sequence: CDR1 DFQATT, CDR2 SNEGSKA (reference sequence). The CDR3 bases are TGCAGTGCTAGCGGGAGAAACACAGATACGCAGTATTTT. Encoded protein: CSASGRNTDTQYF.

This clonotype was detected many times. The J gene is TRBJ2-4, the V gene TRBV27, with D possibly matching TRBD2 (6 bases). V lost 5 bases, J lost 0 bases, and 14 bases lay in between. Looked up from germline, CDR1 is MNHEY and CDR2 is SMNVEV (reference sequence). This CDR3 is built from 16 residues. CDR3 nucleotides: TGTGCCAGCAGTCCCCAGCTAGCGCGAGCCAAAAACATTCAGTACTTC. As protein: CASSPQLARAKNIQYF.

V is TRBV6-2 or TRBV6-3 and J is TRBJ2-7; TRBD2 agrees at 7 bases. V was clipped by 8 bases and J by 1 base; unmatched bases: 5. Germline-derived CDR1 and CDR2 are MNHEY and SVGEGT. The CDR3 has 13 residues. Written as DNA, the CDR3 is TGTGCCAGCCGGGACTATAATTCCTACGAGCAGTACTTC. Its translation is CASRDYNSYEQYF.

V gene TRBV11-2 combines with J gene TRBJ2-1; the D gene is possibly TRBD2 (7 bases). Germline CDR1 and CDR2: SGHAT and FQNNGV. This CDR3 is 14 amino acids long. Trimming removed 7 bases at V and 3 bases at J, with 13 bases between. The CDR3 bases are TGTGCCAGCACCCGGGGAGGGGGCTACAATGAGCAGTTCTTC. Protein: CASTRGGGYNEQFF.

The sample holds a few counts of this clonotype. This chain uses TRBV7-2 with TRBJ2-1; 11 positions match TRBD1. This CDR3 spans 15 amino acids. Per germline, CDR1 SGHTA and CDR2 FQGNSA. V was pared by 1 base and J by 9 bases, with 5 bases of the junction left unmatched. DNA for the CDR3: TGTGCCAGCAGCTTAGGGACAGGGGGCCTTGGTGAGCAGTTCTTC. The encoded protein is CASSLGTGGLGEQFF.

The table lists this clonotype with a count of one. One junction end does not reproduce the germline sequence, and a read error may be involved. Here the CDR3 DNA reads TGCGCCAGCATTCAACGCACCCAACAGGGGGCTAATGCCATACGGGAGCAGTACTTC. Residues: CASIQRTQQGANAIREQYF. The chain is built from TRBV23-1 and TRBJ2-7; 9 bases are a match to TRBD1. TRBV23-1 is designated an ORF whose function remains uncertain. There are 19 residues in the CDR3.

The chain is built from TRBV29-1 and TRBJ1-2; unclear D gene. The CDR3 covers 12 residues. V lost 6 bases and J 4 bases, leaving 12 bases between the germline ends. The germline gives CDR1 SQVTM, CDR2 ANQGSEA. CDR3 sequence: CSVYDGSYGYTF. CDR3 coding DNA: TGCAGCGTCTATGACGGATCCTATGGCTACACCTTC.

This clonotype has at least ten counts. The chain uses TRBV5-1 and TRBJ2-7, with 10 bases matching TRBD2. Per the germline V gene, CDR1 is SGHRS and CDR2 is YFSETQ. The CDR3 totals 15 residues. V lost 4 bases and J lost 1; bases outside the gene matches: 5. The CDR3 DNA reads as TGCGCCAGCAGCACTAGCGGGATAAGGTCCTACGAGCAGTACTTC. Translated: CASSTSGIRSYEQYF.

The chain links TRBV7-2 to TRBJ1-2; possibly TRBD1 for D (6 bases). The CDR3 contains 15 residues. Germline V gene data show CDR1 as SGHTA and CDR2 as FQGNSA. The V end was cut by 2 bases, the J end by 5 bases, with 15 bases between. The CDR3 bases are TGTGCCAGCAGCTTACCGGGGGCCAGAATTTATGGCTACACCTTC. Its protein is CASSLPGARIYGYTF. The full variable domain, in which reference TRBV7-2 and TRBJ1-2 provide the parts outside the CDR3, is GAGVSQSPSNKVTEKGKDVELRCDPISGHTALYWYRQSLGQGLEFLIYFQGNSAPDKSGLPSDRFSAERTGGSVSTLTIQRTQQEDSAVYLCASSLPGARIYGYTFGSGTRLTVV.

Only a few counts were recorded for this clonotype. V usage is TRBV20-1 and J usage is TRBJ2-3, with TRBD2 matching over 11 bases. CDR3 size: 12 residues. From germline, CDR1 is DFQATT and CDR2 SNEGSKA (reference sequence). In DNA, the CDR3 is TGCAGGGGGACTAGCGGTACAGATACGCAGTATTTT. Translation gives CRGTSGTDTQYF.

This clonotype has just one count. This chain links TRBV9 with TRBJ2-5, with D perhaps TRBD2 (5 bases). CDR3 size: 15 residues. The V end was cut by 4 bases, the J end by 9 bases, with 22 bases between. The germline V gene has CDR1 SGDLS and CDR2 YYNGEE. CDR3 sequence (DNA): TGTGCCAGCAGCCCCATATATGAGGGTCCTGACGCCCAGTACTTC. Its translation: CASSPIYEGPDAQYF. Combining the CDR3 with reference TRBV9 and TRBJ2-5 gives the whole variable domain DSGVTQTPKHLITATGQRVTLRCSPRSGDLSVYWYQQSLDQGLQFLIQYYNGEERAKGNILERFSAQQFPDLHSELNLSSLELGDSALYFCASSPIYEGPDAQYFGPGTRLLVL.

This clonotype occurred once. The chain is built from TRBV6-2 or TRBV6-3 and TRBJ2-2, with 7 bases fitting TRBD2. The CDR3 consists of 15 residues. After removal of 5 bases from V and 7 bases from J, the junction contained 10 bases not matched to a gene. Germline V CDR1 and CDR2: MNHEY, SVGEGT. In nucleotides, the CDR3 is TGTGCCAGCAGTCCCGAACGGACTAGAAGCGGGGAGCTGTTTTTT. Amino acid sequence: CASSPERTRSGELFF.

This chain uses TRBV7-2 with TRBJ2-1, with 11 bases aligning to TRBD2. There are 16 residues in the CDR3. The V gene end was trimmed by 4 bases and the J gene end by 2 bases; junction bases not matched to a gene: 4. Germline CDR1 and CDR2: SGHTA and FQGNSA. CDR3 in DNA: TGTGCCAGCAGCTACCTAGCGGGAGGACCCTACAATGAGCAGTTCTTC. Translating gives CASSYLAGGPYNEQFF.

The V call is TRBV6-1, the J call TRBJ2-1, with TRBD2 as a possible D gene (5 bases). Germline CDR1 MNHNS, CDR2 SASEGT. Trimming removed 10 bases at V and 6 bases at J, with 22 bases between. This CDR3 has 15 amino acids. CDR3 bases: TGTGCCACCCAGCGTGAGGGTTGGACGAGCAATGAGCAGTTCTTC. Protein: CATQREGWTSNEQFF.

This clonotype was counted once. This chain uses TRBV5-1 with TRBJ2-7; either TRBD1 or TRBD2 may supply D (5 bases each). The length of the CDR3 is 13 residues. The V and J ends lost 4 bases and 4 bases respectively, with 12 bases between them. Germline V lookup: CDR1 SGHRS, CDR2 YFSETQ. CDR3 DNA: TGCGCCAGCAGCACAGGAGAGGGTTACGAGCAGTACTTC. Translation gives CASSTGEGYEQYF.

A few counts support this clonotype. CDR3 coding DNA: TGCGCCAGCAGCTTGCTAGGGGGGGATCAGCCCCAGCATTTT. The encoded protein is CASSLLGGDQPQHF. The genes are TRBV5-1 and TRBJ1-5; weak D call: TRBD1 (6 bases). The ends were cut back, 1 base at V and 5 bases at J, with 10 bases in the middle. The germline V gene has CDR1 SGHRS and CDR2 YFSETQ. The CDR3 is 14 residues long.

The J gene is TRBJ1-3, the V gene TRBV12-3 or TRBV12-4; D is unclear. The CDR3 is 13 amino acids. With 1 base removed from V and 4 bases from J, the gap between germline ends came to 5 bases. The CDR3 sequence: CASSLVWGNTIYF. DNA for the CDR3: TGTGCCAGCAGTTTAGTGTGGGGAAACACCATATATTTT.

The gene calls are TRBV28 and TRBJ2-5; D might be TRBD1 or TRBD2, each matching 6 bases. Trimming removed 5 bases at V and 5 bases at J, with 24 bases between. The CDR3 is made up of 17 amino acids. Germline values: CDR1 MDHEN, CDR2 SYDVKM. In DNA form, the CDR3 reads TGTGCCAGCAGTCCCCCGGGGGCTACAGGGATTTACGAGACCCAGTACTTC. Translated: CASSPPGATGIYETQYF.

This clonotype was found a few times. V is TRBV20-1 and J is TRBJ2-7, with D hard to call. The CDR3 is made up of 14 amino acids. Trimming cost V 6 bases and J 0 bases, with 15 bases left between them. CDR1 and CDR2 from the germline V gene are DFQATT and SNEGSKA (reference sequence). The CDR3 here is CSALLVRSSYEQYF. DNA for the CDR3: TGCAGTGCCCTCCTCGTCAGGTCCTCCTACGAGCAGTACTTC.

This chain links TRBV6-5 with TRBJ2-5, with 9 bases aligning to TRBD1. This CDR3 has 15 amino acids. Unmatched junction bases numbered 5, after V lost 2 bases and J lost 4 bases. Germline V gives CDR1 MNHEY, CDR2 SVGAGI. The CDR3 coding sequence is TGTGCCAGCAGTTACACTGGACAGGGGACAGAGACCCAGTACTTC. Amino acid sequence: CASSYTGQGTETQYF.